This entry describes one T cell receptor (beta chain). The antigen remains unidentified. The data were obtained in a study of siplizumab effects on memory and regulatory T cells. Study-wide results and limits: Alloreactive clones mapping to unstimulated subsets formed only a minor fraction. Suppressive capability of dividing Tregs from siplizumab cultures went unverified. Alloreactive CD4+ clones that could be mapped were on average approximately 69% Treg-derived with siplizumab, against about 25% in controls. Siplizumab significantly brought down the alloreactive sequences that trace back to unstimulated CD4+ memory cells.

J gave up 4 bases and V 5 bases, and 5 bases lay outside the gene matches. The CDR3 loop spans 15 amino acids. From germline, CDR1 is SGHRS and CDR2 YFSETQ. Repertoires were generated with immunoSEQ multiplex PCR, while TCRdb's copy carries only in-frame clones and drops some. This sample has about 97,000 clones, with 92% found just once. The clonotype was recovered from a human donor in good health. The specimen sequenced was CD4+ T cells sorted from blood. This rearrangement joins TRBV5-1 to TRBJ2-2; 10 bases match TRBD2. This CDR3 reads CASSRRTSGTGELFF. In nucleotides, the CDR3 is TGCGCCAGCAGTCGCAGGACTAGCGGCACCGGGGAGCTGTTTTTT.